Shown below are 29 T cell receptor beta chains from a single sample sequenced in a study of control samples from healthy donors and cancer patients. The repertoire was sequenced with immunoSEQ multiplex PCR; TCRdb's copy has only in-frame clones and lacks some. The table records about 160,000 clones, 94% of them present only once. The specimen sequenced was blood. The receptor source for this set is a woman in her thirties or forties in good health.

The V gene is TRBV6-6, the J gene TRBJ1-6; D may be TRBD1 (5 bases). Germline CDR1 is MNHNY and CDR2 is SVGAGI (reference sequence). CDR3 length equals 13 residues. The CDR3 loop reads CAGRVSYNSPLHF. CDR3 nucleotides: TGTGCTGGCAGGGTCTCCTATAATTCACCCCTCCACTTT.

This clone appeared a few times. The chain employs TRBV6-5 and TRBJ2-7; 10 bases are a match to TRBD2. The J segment lost 2 bases and the V segment lost 7 bases, leaving 8 bases of the junction unmatched. Germline CDR1 reads MNHEY; CDR2 reads SVGAGI. The CDR3 spans 15 residues. CDR3 coding DNA: TGTGCCAGCACCACCGGGACTAGCGCAACCTACGAGCAGTACTTC. Translating gives CASTTGTSATYEQYF.

This chain joins TRBV25-1 and TRBJ1-1; D ambiguous. This CDR3 is 14 amino acids long. Deletions cut 5 bases from V and 0 bases from J, with 10 bases between. Germline assignment: CDR1 MGHDK and CDR2 SYGVNS. CDR3 coding DNA: TGTGCCAGCAGTTTTACCGGCATGAACACTGAAGCTTTCTTT. It is translated as CASSFTGMNTEAFF.

The V call is TRBV25-1, the J call TRBJ1-2; D is ambiguous. The germline gives CDR1 MGHDK, CDR2 SYGVNS. The CDR3 sequence is 11 residues long. Deletions cut 5 bases from V and 1 base from J, with 2 bases between. The CDR3 protein is CASSFNYGYTF. The CDR3 DNA reads TGTGCCAGCAGTTTTAACTATGGCTACACCTTC.

The table lists this clone with a count of one. The V and J genes are TRBV12-5 and TRBJ2-1; 11 nucleotides align to TRBD1. Trimming took 1 base from V and 3 from J; bases not matched to a gene: 2. CDR1 is LGHNT, CDR2 FRNRAP, per germline. CDR3 size: 16 residues. The CDR3 here is CASGLGTGGIYNEQFF. DNA of the CDR3: TGTGCTAGTGGTTTGGGGACAGGGGGCATCTACAATGAGCAGTTCTTC.

This clone was observed once. The genes are TRBV15 and TRBJ2-7; 9 bases map to TRBD1. The germline V gene encodes CDR1 LNHNV and CDR2 YYDKDF (reference sequence). This CDR3 comprises 18 residues. J lost 1 base, V lost 0 bases, and 10 bases had no gene match. This CDR3 is CATSREGLGQGWSYEQYF. As DNA, the CDR3 is TGTGCCACCAGCAGAGAAGGGTTAGGACAGGGGTGGTCCTACGAGCAGTACTTC. Combining the CDR3 with reference TRBV15 and TRBJ2-7 gives the whole variable domain DAMVIQNPRYQVTQFGKPVTLSCSQTLNHNVMYWYQQKSSQAPKLLFHYYDKDFNNEADTPDNFQSRRPNTSFCFLDIRSPGLGDTAMYLCATSREGLGQGWSYEQYFGPGTRLTVT.

The chain uses TRBV9 and TRBJ1-5; D is undetermined. The V gene lost 3 bases and the J gene lost 2 bases, with 15 bases spanning the gap. CDR1 and CDR2 (germline): SGDLS, YYNGEE. The CDR3 contains 16 residues. This chain's CDR3 is CASSARTSNGNQPQHF. For the CDR3, the DNA is TGTGCCAGCAGCGCACGGACCTCGAACGGCAATCAGCCCCAGCATTTT.

This chain connects TRBV18 to TRBJ1-6; TRBD1 matches 8 bases. V dropped 2 bases and J dropped 5; count of bases not matched to a gene: 8. Germline V lookup: CDR1 KGHSH, CDR2 LQKENI. The CDR3 covers 17 residues. The CDR3 coding sequence is TGTGCCAGCTCACCAGATGGACAGGGCACGCATAATTCACCCCTCCACTTT. Translating it yields CASSPDGQGTHNSPLHF. The variable domain in full, with the rest retrieved from reference TRBV18 and TRBJ1-6, is NAGVMQNPRHLVRRRGQEARLRCSPMKGHSHVYWYRQLPEEGLKFMVYLQKENIIDESGMPKERFSAEFPKEGPSILRIQQVVRGDSAAYFCASSPDGQGTHNSPLHFGNGTRLTVT.

This chain connects TRBV12-3 or TRBV12-4 to TRBJ1-3; D ambiguous. The CDR3 length is 13 residues. With 3 bases removed from V and 0 bases from J, the gap between germline ends came to 3 bases. CDR3 region: CASSFHSGNTIYF. The CDR3 nucleotides are TGTGCCAGCAGTTTCCACTCTGGAAACACCATATATTTT.

The genes are TRBV3-1 (or the pseudogene TRBV3-2) and TRBJ2-3, with 13 bases aligning to TRBD2. With 5 bases clipped from V and 2 bases from J, the junction kept 13 bases outside the gene matches. Germline loops: CDR1 LGHDT, CDR2 YNNKEL (reference sequence). The CDR3 loop spans 19 amino acids. The CDR3 coding sequence is TGTGCCAGCAGCAAACTCGGACTAGCGGGAGATGAAGACACAGATACGCAGTATTTT. Amino acids: CASSKLGLAGDEDTDTQYF.

The gene calls are TRBV6-2 or TRBV6-3 and TRBJ2-4; D is tentatively TRBD1 or TRBD2 (5 bases each). The CDR3 runs 14 residues. Germline CDR1 reads MNHEY; CDR2 reads SVGEGT. Deletions cut 4 bases from V and 1 base from J, with 8 bases between. CDR3: CASSLGEAKNIQYF. In DNA form, the CDR3 reads TGTGCCAGCAGTTTAGGGGAGGCCAAAAACATTCAGTACTTC.

This sequence joins TRBV3-1 (or the pseudogene TRBV3-2) and TRBJ1-1; tentatively, D is TRBD1 (6 bases). Germline CDR1 is LGHDT and CDR2 is YNNKEL (reference sequence). Trimming took 4 bases from V and 3 from J, leaving 18 bases between them. The CDR3 sequence is 16 residues long. The CDR3 nucleotides are TGTGCCAGCAGCCCATGGGGGGGCCGGGTGTACACTGAAGCTTTCTTT. It is translated as CASSPWGGRVYTEAFF.

V gene TRBV6-2 or TRBV6-3 combines with J gene TRBJ2-2; the D gene is possibly TRBD2 (6 bases). V was shortened by 7 bases and J by 0 bases, with 15 bases between the two germline ends. The CDR3 length is 16 residues. Germline V gives CDR1 MNHEY, CDR2 SVGEGT. The chain's CDR3 is CASTPLALANTGELFF. In DNA form, the CDR3 reads TGTGCCAGCACCCCTCTAGCGCTCGCGAACACCGGGGAGCTGTTTTTT.

This clone is a singleton in its sample. The J gene is TRBJ2-7, the V gene TRBV5-1, with TRBD1 identical over 7 bases. V shed 0 bases and J 2 bases; nucleotides not matched to a gene: 2. CDR1 is SGHRS and CDR2 is YFSETQ in the germline V gene. The length of the CDR3 is 14 residues. The CDR3 sequence is CASSLAGQTYEQYF. CDR3 coding DNA: TGCGCCAGCAGCTTGGCGGGACAGACCTACGAGCAGTACTTC. Full variable domain (remainder filled in from reference TRBV5-1 and TRBJ2-7): KAGVTQTPRYLIKTRGQQVTLSCSPISGHRSVSWYQQTPGQGLQFLFEYFSETQRNKGNFPGRFSGRQFSNSRSEMNVSTLELGDSALYLCASSLAGQTYEQYFGPGTRLTVT.

The chain recombines TRBV6-5 with TRBJ1-5; tentatively, D is TRBD1 (5 bases). This CDR3 has 14 residues. Trimming cost V 2 bases and J 4 bases, with 9 bases left between them. CDR1 is MNHEY and CDR2 is SVGAGI in the germline V gene. CDR3 nucleotide sequence: TGTGCCAGCAGTTACGGGGCAGGGAATCAGCCCCAGCATTTT. Its protein product is CASSYGAGNQPQHF.

The sample holds one count of this clone. The chain has TRBV19 and TRBJ2-3; 11 bases fit TRBD1. The CDR3 spans 16 residues. Germline CDR1 and CDR2: LNHDA and SQIVND (reference sequence). The junction had 10 bases not matched to a gene; V was cut back by 4 bases and J by 7 bases. Written as DNA, the CDR3 is TGTGCCAGTAGTAGCCTCGGGACAGGGGGGTTCAATACGCAGTATTTT. Translated, it gives CASSSLGTGGFNTQYF.

V is TRBV7-6 and J is TRBJ2-3; TRBD1 matches at 9 bases. This CDR3 is built from 15 residues. The V gene end was trimmed by 3 bases and the J gene end by 11 bases; junction bases not matched to a gene: 12. Germline V gene lookup returns CDR1 SGHVS and CDR2 FNYEAQ. The CDR3 DNA reads as TGTGCCAGCAGCTTTACCGGGACAGGGAGCTATGGGCAGTATTTT. Its protein is CASSFTGTGSYGQYF.

The J gene is TRBJ2-1, the V gene TRBV9; no firm D call. Trimming left V 0 bases short and J 5 bases short, with 3 bases between. CDR1 SGDLS and CDR2 YYNGEE come from the germline V gene. CDR3 length: 12 residues. This CDR3 reads CASSVGDNEQFF. DNA for the CDR3: TGTGCCAGCAGCGTAGGGGACAATGAGCAGTTCTTC.

The CDR3 DNA sequence: TGTGCCAGCAGTTATCGGGCCACGGGGGTAAATCTACTGTTTTTT. Protein product: CASSYRATGVNLLFF. The gene calls are TRBV6-6 and TRBJ1-4; a weak D match, TRBD1 (5 bases). The ends were cut back, 3 bases at V and 13 bases at J, with 21 bases in the middle. The CDR3 spans 15 residues. Germline V gene lookup returns CDR1 MNHNY and CDR2 SVGAGI (reference sequence).

The genes are TRBV7-3 and TRBJ2-7; no definite D call. This CDR3 spans 13 amino acids. V lost 3 bases and J lost 2, with 8 bases in between. Germline loops: CDR1 SGHTA, CDR2 FQGTGA. The CDR3 nucleotides read TGTGCCAGCAGCTTTGACGCCACCTACGAGCAGTACTTC. Encoded protein: CASSFDATYEQYF.

This clone was counted between two and nine times. The CDR3 nucleotides read TGTGCCAGCAGTTCTCGACTACAGGGGCTTTCGACTAATGAAAAACTGTTTTTT. Its protein product is CASSSRLQGLSTNEKLFF. The V gene is TRBV27, the J gene TRBJ1-4, with 7 bases identical to TRBD1. Germline V gene data show CDR1 as MNHEY and CDR2 as SMNVEV (reference sequence). The CDR3 runs to 18 residues. The ends lost 4 bases at V and 2 bases at J; junction bases unmatched: 13.

This sequence joins TRBV7-2 and TRBJ1-2, with D unresolved. Trimming took 1 base from V and 4 from J, leaving 16 bases between them. This CDR3 comprises 16 residues. In germline, CDR1 is SGHTA, CDR2 FQGNSA. Here the CDR3 reads CASSLDLVGSSYGYTF. The CDR3 DNA is TGTGCCAGCAGCTTAGATCTAGTGGGATCGAGCTATGGCTACACCTTC.

The chain employs TRBV28 and TRBJ1-3, with D unresolved. The germline CDR1 and CDR2 sequences are MDHEN and SYDVKM. The V end lost 3 bases, the J end lost 2 bases, and 11 bases lay between the germline ends. The CDR3 contains 15 residues. CDR3 nucleotide sequence: TGTGCCAGCAGTTTCGGGCAGACCACTGGAAACACCATATATTTT. Protein: CASSFGQTTGNTIYF.

The chain carries TRBV7-9 and TRBJ1-4, with a possible D match to TRBD1 (5 bases). The CDR3 loop spans 15 amino acids. In germline, CDR1 is SEHNR, CDR2 FQNEAQ (reference sequence). Between the trimmed V and J ends, which lost 3 bases and 7 bases, there was a span of 15 bases. The CDR3 bases are TGTGCCAGCAGCTTTACGGAGGGACGTCTTGAAAAACTGTTTTTT. Translating gives CASSFTEGRLEKLFF.

The chain is built from TRBV4-3 and TRBJ1-2, with D tentatively TRBD1 (6 bases). This CDR3 is built from 17 residues. The V gene's germline CDR1 is LGHNA and CDR2 YSLEER. Trimming took 0 bases from V and 4 from J, leaving 18 bases between them. The CDR3 reads CASSQDGGDIRAYGYTF. The DNA of the CDR3 is TGCGCCAGCAGCCAAGATGGGGGGGACATTCGGGCCTATGGCTACACCTTC.

The V and J genes are TRBV27 and TRBJ2-5, with 8 bases identical to TRBD2. V gave up 11 bases and J gave up 4 bases; unmatched junction bases: 9. CDR1 MNHEY and CDR2 SMNVEV come from the germline V gene (reference sequence). The CDR3 has 13 residues. DNA for the CDR3: TGTGCCGTACAGCGGGGGTCGGGAGAGACCCAGTACTTC. Its translation: CAVQRGSGETQYF.

This chain uses TRBV7-2 with TRBJ1-2; no clear D. V shed 5 bases and J shed 4 bases, with 17 bases lying between them. This CDR3 has 15 residues. Germline V gene data show CDR1 as SGHTA and CDR2 as FQGNSA. The CDR3 coding sequence is TGTGCCAGCAGCCAAAATTCGGGGATGCCCTATGGCTACACCTTC. This encodes CASSQNSGMPYGYTF.

The chain has TRBV4-1 and TRBJ2-3; the match to TRBD1 covers 11 bases. Trimming cost V 2 bases and J 1 base; bases outside gene matches: 14. This CDR3 is built from 20 residues. Germline assignment: CDR1 MGHRA and CDR2 YSYEKL. CDR3 loop: CASSQPPGTGGPIGTDTQYF. The DNA of the CDR3 is TGCGCCAGCAGCCAACCACCCGGGACAGGGGGGCCCATAGGCACAGATACGCAGTATTTT.

V usage is TRBV6-5 and J usage is TRBJ1-2; D call uncertain. The CDR3 spans 13 residues. Germline assignment: CDR1 MNHEY and CDR2 SVGAGI. The ends were cut back, 0 bases at V and 4 bases at J, with 6 bases in the middle. The CDR3 nucleotides read TGTGCCAGCAGTTACTCGACGCTCTATGGCTACACCTTC. Its protein is CASSYSTLYGYTF.